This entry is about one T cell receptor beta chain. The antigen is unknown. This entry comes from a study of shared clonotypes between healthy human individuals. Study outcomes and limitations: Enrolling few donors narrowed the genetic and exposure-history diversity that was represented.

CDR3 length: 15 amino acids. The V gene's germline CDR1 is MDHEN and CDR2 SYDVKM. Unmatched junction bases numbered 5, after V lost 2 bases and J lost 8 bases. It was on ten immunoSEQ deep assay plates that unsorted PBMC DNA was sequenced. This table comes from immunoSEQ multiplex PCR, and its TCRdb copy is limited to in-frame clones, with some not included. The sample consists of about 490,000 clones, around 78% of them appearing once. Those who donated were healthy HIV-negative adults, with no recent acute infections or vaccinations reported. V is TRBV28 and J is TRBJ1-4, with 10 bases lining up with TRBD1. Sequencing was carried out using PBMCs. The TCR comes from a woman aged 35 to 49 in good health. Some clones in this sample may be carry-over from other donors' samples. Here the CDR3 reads CASSLIGTGDEKLFF. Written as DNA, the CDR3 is TGTGCCAGCAGTTTAATAGGGACAGGGGACGAAAAACTGTTTTTT.